Listed here are 27 T cell receptor beta chains from one sample, sequenced in a study of Graves' ophthalmopathy and Graves' hyperthyroidism. Beta-chain TCR CDR3 regions were amplified from RNA transcripts. After a first-round RT-PCR with HTBI primers, a second-round multiplex PCR was run. Via MiXCR, TCRdb re-called the multiplex PCR reads, giving one row per CDR3 protein. The table includes around 470,000 distinct CDR3 sequences, under 15% detected once. The specimen was blood. These TCRs come from a woman aged 30 to 39 with Graves' ophthalmopathy.

This clonotype was found a few times. The rearrangement links TRBV3-1 to TRBJ1-2; D gene ambiguous. This CDR3 is built from 13 residues. V lost 3 bases to trimming and J lost 8 bases, with 13 bases between them. The germline V gene has CDR1 LGHDT and CDR2 YNNKEL (reference sequence). This chain's CDR3 is CASSQAEVGGYTF. As DNA, the CDR3 is TGTGCCAGCAGCCAGGCTGAGGTTGGAGGCTACACCTTC.

This clonotype has ten or more counts. The chain has TRBV7-8 and TRBJ1-6; a possible D gene is TRBD1 (6 bases). The CDR3 covers 15 residues. V was cut by 1 base and J by 9 bases, with 13 bases left in between. Germline CDR1 reads SGHVS; CDR2 reads FQNEAQ. The CDR3 DNA follows: TGTGCCAGCAGCTTAGTTCGAGGCAGGGGTTCACCCCTCCACTTT. Translation: CASSLVRGRGSPLHF.

Many counts were recorded for this clonotype. V gene TRBV6-1 combines with J gene TRBJ2-5; 12 nucleotides align to TRBD2. CDR1 MNHNS and CDR2 SASEGT come from the germline V gene. The CDR3 consists of 14 residues. With V trimmed by 4 bases and J by 4 bases, 1 base remained unmatched. In nucleotides, the CDR3 is TGTGCCAGCAGTGCTAGCGGGAGGGGAGAGACCCAGTACTTC. It translates to CASSASGRGETQYF.

CDR3 nucleotides: TGTGCCAGTAGTTCCTTAAGGAGGCTCGAGAGGGAGCTGTTTTTT. The encoded protein is CASSSLRRLERELFF. V gene TRBV19 combines with J gene TRBJ2-2; perhaps TRBD2 as D (5 bases). Trimming pared 5 bases from V and 9 bases from J, leaving 19 bases between. Looked up from germline, CDR1 is LNHDA and CDR2 is SQIVND (reference sequence). The CDR3 covers 15 residues.

At least ten counts were recorded for this clonotype. The J gene is TRBJ2-7, the V gene TRBV11-2; D might be TRBD1 or TRBD2, each matching 6 bases. The CDR3 sequence is 16 residues long. Trimming left V 4 bases short and J 2 bases short, with 18 bases between. Germline V lookup: CDR1 SGHAT, CDR2 FQNNGV. CDR3 in amino acids: CASSSPRGALPYEQYF. CDR3 nucleotides: TGTGCCAGCAGCTCTCCTAGGGGGGCTCTCCCCTACGAGCAGTACTTC.

The V gene is TRBV27, the J gene TRBJ1-6, with D perhaps TRBD1 (5 bases). CDR1 MNHEY and CDR2 SMNVEV come from the germline V gene (reference sequence). The ends were cut back, 5 bases at V and 5 bases at J, with 7 bases in the middle. The CDR3 consists of 13 residues. CDR3: CASSVGDNSPLHF. Here the CDR3 DNA reads TGTGCCAGCAGTGTGGGGGATAATTCACCCCTCCACTTT.

This sequence joins TRBV19 and TRBJ2-7; D is possibly TRBD1 or TRBD2 (7 bases each). Deletions cut 10 bases from V and 3 bases from J, with 19 bases between. From germline, CDR1 is LNHDA and CDR2 SQIVND (reference sequence). The CDR3 is made up of 14 amino acids. CDR3 DNA sequence: TGTGCCACCTCAGCAGGGGGAGGGGTCTACGAGCAGTACTTC. This gives the protein CATSAGGGVYEQYF.

This clonotype was counted a single time. V and J are TRBV27 and TRBJ1-5; TRBD1 matches 9 bases. V was clipped by 4 bases and J by 6 bases; unmatched bases: 7. Germline-derived CDR1 and CDR2 are MNHEY and SMNVEV (reference sequence). This CDR3 region has 15 residues. The CDR3 DNA reads as TGTGCCAGCAGTTGGACAGGGGATCTCATTCAGCCCCAGCATTTT. Its translation is CASSWTGDLIQPQHF.

The table lists this clonotype with many counts. The V gene is TRBV20-1, the J gene TRBJ1-1; D call uncertain. V shed 1 base and J shed 12 bases, with 24 bases lying between them. In germline, CDR1 is DFQATT, CDR2 SNEGSKA (reference sequence). The CDR3 contains 15 residues. CDR3 sequence: CSARVQTPFAGLSFF. DNA for the CDR3: TGCAGTGCTAGAGTTCAGACACCATTTGCAGGCCTCTCTTTCTTT.

Of note for this clonotype: This could be a read error, since a much larger clone is one nucleotide away. The V call is TRBV2, the J call TRBJ1-2; D remains unclear. CDR1 is SNHLY, CDR2 FYNNEI, per germline. Trimming took 5 bases from V and 8 from J, leaving 15 bases between them. The CDR3 consists of 13 residues. The CDR3 DNA reads TGTGCCAGCAGTACTTTGGGGATGGACGGCTACACCTTC. This gives the protein CASSTLGMDGYTF.

This chain joins TRBV7-2 and TRBJ1-6, with 7 positions matching TRBD1. Germline values: CDR1 SGHTA, CDR2 FQGNSA. The CDR3 is 14 amino acids. V shed 5 bases, J shed 10 bases, and the junction held 8 bases outside the gene matches. CDR3 in amino acids: CASSPAQGGSPLHF. The CDR3 nucleotides are TGTGCCAGCAGCCCCGCTCAGGGGGGCTCACCCCTCCACTTT.

This clonotype was seen many times. The chain carries TRBV28 and TRBJ2-7; TRBD2 might be the D (5 bases). This CDR3 has 13 residues. Germline V gene lookup returns CDR1 MDHEN and CDR2 SYDVKM. V was pared by 3 bases and J by 2 bases, with 8 bases between. The DNA for the CDR3 is TGTGCCAGCAGTTTCGGGGAGACCTACGAGCAGTACTTC. It translates to CASSFGETYEQYF.

This chain connects TRBV7-3 to TRBJ2-7; D possibly corresponds to TRBD1 (5 bases). Trimming removed 6 bases from V and 5 bases from J, with 23 bases in between. This CDR3 has 16 amino acids. Germline assignment: CDR1 SGHTA and CDR2 FQGTGA. The DNA for the CDR3 is TGTGCCAGCAGAACCGAAACCAGGGTGAGGATCCACGAGCAGTACTTC. This translates into CASRTETRVRIHEQYF.

There are a few counts of this clonotype. CDR3 in DNA: TGTGCCAGCAGCCGGCGGGGAGCGGGAGGCGAGCAGTACTTC. Its translation is CASSRRGAGGEQYF. V is TRBV3-1 and J is TRBJ2-7; 9 nucleotides align to TRBD2. The CDR3 covers 14 residues. V lost 4 bases, J lost 6 bases, and 7 bases stayed unmatched. Germline CDR1 LGHDT, CDR2 YNNKEL (reference sequence).

This clonotype was counted many times. V is TRBV28 and J is TRBJ1-5; 9 bases are a match to TRBD1. The CDR3 is 14 amino acids. Looked up from germline, CDR1 is MDHEN and CDR2 is SYDVKM. Losses at the gene ends were 2 bases for V and 7 bases for J; bases not matched to a gene: 3. The CDR3 region is CASSLGTGSQPQHF. CDR3 nucleotide sequence: TGTGCCAGCAGTTTAGGGACAGGGAGCCAGCCCCAGCATTTT.

The gene calls are TRBV20-1 and TRBJ2-3, with 9 bases fitting TRBD2. The CDR3 runs to 15 residues. Germline V gene lookup returns CDR1 DFQATT and CDR2 SNEGSKA (reference sequence). The junction had 9 bases not matched to a gene; V was cut back by 4 bases and J by 4 bases. CDR3 amino acids: CSATKRLAASDTQYF. CDR3 nucleotides: TGCAGTGCTACTAAACGACTAGCGGCGTCAGATACGCAGTATTTT.

V gene TRBV18 combines with J gene TRBJ2-5; 7 bases match TRBD1. The CDR3 runs to 16 residues. CDR1 and CDR2 (germline): KGHSH, LQKENI. The J segment lost 0 bases and the V segment lost 3 bases, leaving 7 bases of the junction unmatched. CDR3 protein: CASSPQDRPHQETQYF. In DNA form, the CDR3 reads TGTGCCAGCTCACCCCAGGACAGGCCGCACCAAGAGACCCAGTACTTC.

The sample holds many counts of this clonotype. The genes are TRBV12-3 or TRBV12-4 and TRBJ1-2, with D tentatively TRBD1 (6 bases). This CDR3 has 15 residues. V lost 6 bases, J lost 1 base, and 15 bases lay in between. The chain's CDR3 is CASRSGQKVNYGYTF. CDR3 in DNA: TGTGCCAGCAGGTCCGGACAGAAAGTTAACTATGGCTACACCTTC.

Concerning this clonotype: Just one base apart from a much larger clone, this may be a read error. Written as DNA, the CDR3 is TGTGCCAGCAGCCAAGACGGGGGCGAGCATTACTTC. Translated: CASSQDGGEHYF. The chain uses TRBV7-9 and TRBJ2-7; D is possibly TRBD1 or TRBD2 (6 bases each). The CDR3 extends over 12 amino acids. CDR1 is SEHNR, CDR2 FQNEAQ, per germline (reference sequence).

This clonotype was found many times. This chain connects TRBV5-1 to TRBJ1-5; no definite D call. There are 15 residues in the CDR3. V lost 7 bases and J 4 bases, leaving 18 bases between the germline ends. Germline CDR1 SGHRS, CDR2 YFSETQ. For the CDR3, the DNA is TGCGCCAGCCTATCCTGCCGTGGGTCGAATCAGCCCCAGCATTTT. Amino acid sequence: CASLSCRGSNQPQHF.

This chain links TRBV6-1 with TRBJ1-1; D is perhaps TRBD1 (6 bases). Trimming took off 6 bases at V and 8 bases at J, with 25 bases between the two ends. The CDR3 runs to 16 residues. CDR1 and CDR2 from the germline V gene are MNHNS and SASEGT. CDR3 sequence reads: CASRGGSSPLKAEAFF. The CDR3 nucleotides read TGTGCCAGCAGAGGGGGGTCCTCGCCCCTAAAAGCGGAAGCTTTCTTT.

The sample holds many counts of this clonotype. This rearrangement joins TRBV5-5 to TRBJ2-7, with TRBD2 as a possible D gene (6 bases). In germline, CDR1 is SGHKS, CDR2 YYEKEE (reference sequence). Trimming left V 0 bases short and J 3 bases short, with 10 bases between. This CDR3 contains 14 residues. DNA of the CDR3: TGTGCCAGCAGCTTGGGATCGGGAGACTACGAGCAGTACTTC. Residues: CASSLGSGDYEQYF.

In the case of this clonotype: A much larger clone lies one base from this, so it may be a read error. The chain couples TRBV7-9 to TRBJ2-5, with 8 positions matching TRBD1. Germline V gives CDR1 SEHNR, CDR2 FQNEAQ (reference sequence). V gave up 10 bases and J gave up 5 bases; unmatched junction bases: 15. This CDR3 is 15 amino acids long. The CDR3: CAISSTGVELETQYF. CDR3 bases: TGTGCCATCAGTTCGACAGGGGTTGAATTGGAGACCCAGTACTTC.

There are many counts of this clonotype. The rearrangement uses TRBV30 and TRBJ1-6; D uncertain. The CDR3 consists of 12 residues. Trimming took off 3 bases at V and 7 bases at J, with 7 bases between the two ends. CDR1 GTSNPN and CDR2 SVGIG come from the germline V gene (reference sequence). The CDR3 DNA reads TGTGCCTGGAGACAGATAAATTCACCCCTCCACTTT. Protein product: CAWRQINSPLHF. The full variable domain, rest sourced from reference TRBV30 and TRBJ1-6, is SQTIHQWPATLVQPVGSPLSLECTVEGTSNPNLYWYRQAAGRGLQLLFYSVGIGQISSEVPQNLSASRPQDRQFILSSKKLLLSDSGFYLCAWRQINSPLHFGNGTRLTVT.

This clonotype occurred a few times. This chain links TRBV4-1 with TRBJ1-3; maybe TRBD1 (5 bases). This CDR3 comprises 13 residues. CDR1 and CDR2 from the germline V gene are MGHRA and YSYEKL. V dropped 0 bases and J dropped 8 bases, with 8 bases sitting between them. CDR3: CASSQDGGDTIYF. The CDR3 bases are TGCGCCAGCAGCCAAGACGGGGGAGACACCATATATTTT.

Points on this clonotype: A clone one base away is much larger, so this may be a read error. V and J are TRBV19 and TRBJ2-6; tentative D call: TRBD2 (5 bases). This CDR3 is built from 13 residues. Per germline, CDR1 LNHDA and CDR2 SQIVND (reference sequence). The CDR3 loop is CVSSRGGANVLTF. As DNA, the CDR3 is TGTGTCAGTAGTAGAGGGGGGGCCAACGTCCTGACTTTC.

This clonotype has at least ten counts. The chain combines TRBV6-5 with TRBJ1-5; the D gene is possibly TRBD1 (6 bases). This CDR3 is built from 15 residues. CDR1 and CDR2 (germline): MNHEY, SVGAGI. Trimming took 6 bases from V and 4 from J, leaving 16 bases between them. The CDR3 loop reads CASRATGTSNQPQHF. The DNA for the CDR3 is TGTGCCAGCAGGGCCACAGGGACATCGAATCAGCCCCAGCATTTT.